Described below is a single TCR beta chain sequence and its context. The antigen is unknown. TCRdb re-derived calls from the reads in MiXCR, one entry per CDR3 protein. The data hold 750,000 to 950,000 distinct CDR3 sequences, with almost 30% observed a single time. The germline V and J ends were trimmed by 2 bases and 5 bases, with 12 bases remaining between them. The CDR3 loop spans 14 amino acids. CDR1 and CDR2 (germline): LNHDA, SQIVND (reference sequence). This entry comes from a study of T cell repertoires in cytomegalovirus infection. Study at large: Selected CMV epitopes included recently identified HLA-C-restricted ones as well as well-studied HLA-B-restricted ones. Public TCR beta signature analysis indicated the presence of both CMV infection and matching HLA type. Overall study results and limits: What dominated the ex vivo response were HLA-C-restricted CMV-specific TCR beta clonotypes. Totalled public TCR beta family frequency picked out people who carried CMV plus the relevant HLA.

The chain links TRBV19 to TRBJ1-1; D call uncertain. The material sequenced was cultured CD8+ T cells from PBMCs, taken from culture after CMV antigen stimulation. This TCR came from a human donor in good health (CMV status not recorded). Some clones in this sample may be carry-over from other donors' samples. The CDR3 sequence is CASSISSAVTEAFF. CDR3 coding DNA: TGTGCCAGTAGTATATCCTCCGCTGTTACTGAAGCTTTCTTT.